The clone carrying this TCR beta chain was detected only a few times. MiXCR, applied by TCRdb to the 5' RACE reads, yields one record per CDR3 protein. The repertoire holds approximately 23,000 distinct CDR3 sequences, with more than 30% as singletons. Unmatched junction bases numbered 9, after V lost 2 bases and J lost 7 bases. Germline CDR1 reads LNHNV; CDR2 reads YYDKDF (reference sequence). This CDR3 is 16 amino acids long. Sequencing input: tumor-infiltrating naive CD4+ T cells sorted from the breast tumor. Subset of the sample: naive CD4+ T cells, CD4+CD45RA+CD25-. The rearrangement uses TRBV15 and TRBJ1-5; 9 nucleotides align to TRBD1. The sequence was collected from a female donor with breast cancer. The CDR3 reads CATSRRTGEGRQPQHF. The CDR3 DNA reads TGTGCCACCAGCAGAAGGACAGGGGAAGGTAGGCAGCCCCAGCATTTT.